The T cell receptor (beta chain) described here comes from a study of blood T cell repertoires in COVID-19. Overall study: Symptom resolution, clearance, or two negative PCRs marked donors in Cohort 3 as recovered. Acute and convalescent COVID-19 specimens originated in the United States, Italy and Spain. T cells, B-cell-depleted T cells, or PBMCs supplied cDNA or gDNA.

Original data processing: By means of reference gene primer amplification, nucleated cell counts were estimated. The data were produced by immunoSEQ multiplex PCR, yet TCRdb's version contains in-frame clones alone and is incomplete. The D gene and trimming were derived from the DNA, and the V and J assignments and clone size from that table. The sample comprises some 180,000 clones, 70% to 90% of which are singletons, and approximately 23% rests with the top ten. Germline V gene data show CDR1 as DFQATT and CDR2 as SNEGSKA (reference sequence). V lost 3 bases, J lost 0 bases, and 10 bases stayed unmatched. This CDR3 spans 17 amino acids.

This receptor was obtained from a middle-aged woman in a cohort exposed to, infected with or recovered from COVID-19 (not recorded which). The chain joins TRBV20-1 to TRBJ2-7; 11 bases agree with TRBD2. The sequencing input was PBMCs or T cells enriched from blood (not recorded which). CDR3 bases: TGCAGTGCTAGTTGGGCTAGCGGGGGGAGGCTCTCCTACGAGCAGTACTTC. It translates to CSASWASGGRLSYEQYF.